The 24 T cell receptor beta chains below come from one sample, sequenced in a study of cytomegalovirus exposure and HLA in healthy donors. 60 Vbeta and 13 Jbeta primers were used in PCR. Assay: immunoSEQ multiplex PCR; the TCRdb copy retains only in-frame clones and omits some. The table counts roughly 80,000 clones; about 0.5% lies in the top ten. The sequencing input was PBMCs. The source is a man over 45 in good health and CMV-seronegative.

The chain has TRBV19 and TRBJ1-2; 10 bases map to TRBD1. The CDR3 loop spans 14 amino acids. The J segment lost 4 bases and the V segment lost 5 bases, leaving 4 bases of the junction unmatched. The germline CDR1 and CDR2 sequences are LNHDA and SQIVND (reference sequence). DNA for the CDR3: TGTGCCAGTAGTGCGGGACAGGGGACCTATGGCTACACCTTC. Translation gives CASSAGQGTYGYTF.

The chain couples TRBV15 to TRBJ1-1; no definite D call. Trimming took off 0 bases at V and 5 bases at J, with 16 bases between the two ends. CDR1 LNHNV and CDR2 YYDKDF come from the germline V gene (reference sequence). The CDR3 runs to 16 residues. CDR3 sequence: CATSRDPPGLGTEAFF. In DNA form, the CDR3 reads TGTGCCACCAGCAGAGATCCGCCGGGATTGGGGACTGAAGCTTTCTTT.

The rearrangement uses TRBV10-3 and TRBJ1-2; D call uncertain. V lost 0 bases and J lost 4, with 12 bases in between. CDR3 length: 15 residues. CDR1 and CDR2 (germline): ENHRY, SYGVKD. CDR3 coding DNA: TGTGCCATCAGTGAGTCTGCAGGATTAGTCTATGGCTACACCTTC. The encoded protein is CAISESAGLVYGYTF.

The rearrangement links TRBV6-5 to TRBJ1-6; TRBD1 matches at 8 bases. J was trimmed by 6 bases and V by 6 bases; bases with no gene match: 7. Germline V CDR1 and CDR2: MNHEY, SVGAGI. There are 15 residues in the CDR3. Here the CDR3 DNA reads TGTGCCAGCAGCCCCCAGGGGGCGGGTAATTCACCCCTCCACTTT. Translation gives CASSPQGAGNSPLHF.

The V gene is TRBV18, the J gene TRBJ1-2; TRBD1 might be the D (5 bases). Germline V lookup: CDR1 KGHSH, CDR2 LQKENI. V gave up 5 bases and J gave up 2 bases, with 9 bases separating them. The CDR3 runs to 13 residues. The CDR3 region has the DNA TGTGCCAGCTCATCGGACACGAACTATGGCTACACCTTC. Amino acids: CASSSDTNYGYTF.

The V call is TRBV5-1, the J call TRBJ2-2; TRBD1 matches at 8 bases. With 4 bases clipped from V and 6 bases from J, the junction kept 5 bases outside the gene matches. The CDR3 loop spans 14 amino acids. In germline, CDR1 is SGHRS, CDR2 YFSETQ. In DNA, the CDR3 is TGCGCCAGCAGCAGATGGACAGGGCCCGGGGAGCTGTTTTTT. It encodes CASSRWTGPGELFF.

The rearrangement uses TRBV28 and TRBJ1-2; 8 bases line up with TRBD1. The CDR3 covers 16 residues. From germline, CDR1 is MDHEN and CDR2 SYDVKM. Trimming took 7 bases from V and 4 from J; bases not matched to a gene: 14. CDR3 bases: TGTGCCAGCATTTCTCCAGGGGGCAATTCTATCTATGGCTACACCTTC. It translates to CASISPGGNSIYGYTF.

DNA for the CDR3: TGTGCCAGCAGCGAGGGGCAAATGAACACTGAAGCTTTCTTT. Amino acids: CASSEGQMNTEAFF. J is TRBJ1-1 and V is TRBV9; D possibly corresponds to TRBD1 (5 bases). The CDR3 runs 14 residues. From germline, CDR1 is SGDLS and CDR2 YYNGEE. V lost 3 bases and J lost 0, with 9 bases in between. Looking up the rest from reference TRBV9 and TRBJ1-1 gives the full variable domain: DSGVTQTPKHLITATGQRVTLRCSPRSGDLSVYWYQQSLDQGLQFLIQYYNGEERAKGNILERFSAQQFPDLHSELNLSSLELGDSALYFCASSEGQMNTEAFFGQGTRLTVV.

The J gene is TRBJ1-1, the V gene TRBV7-9; no definite D call. CDR3 size: 13 residues. Per germline, CDR1 SEHNR and CDR2 FQNEAQ (reference sequence). Trimming pared 3 bases from V and 4 bases from J, leaving 9 bases between. The DNA of the CDR3 is TGTGCCAGCAGCTTCGCGGAAAGCACTGAAGCTTTCTTT. Residues: CASSFAESTEAFF.

V gene TRBV7-5 combines with J gene TRBJ1-2; the tabulated D call, TRBD1, remains unverified against the DNA. TRBV7-5 is listed as a pseudogene. The CDR3 has 11 amino acids. The chain's CDR3 is CAEWAARGYTF. In DNA form, the CDR3 reads TGTGCCGAGTGGGCTGCCCGTGGCTACACCTTC.

The genes are TRBV27 and TRBJ2-7, with TRBD2 matching 12 bases. The CDR3 loop spans 15 amino acids. Germline V gives CDR1 MNHEY, CDR2 SMNVEV (reference sequence). Trimming at V came to 5 bases and at J to 3 bases, leaving 5 bases not matched to a gene. CDR3 loop: CASSLLTSGGYEQYF. CDR3 DNA: TGTGCCAGCAGTCTCCTGACTAGCGGGGGCTACGAGCAGTACTTC.

The V gene is TRBV6-1, the J gene TRBJ1-2; 11 bases match TRBD1. The CDR3 has 16 residues. J gave up 4 bases and V 4 bases, and 8 bases lay outside the gene matches. The germline gives CDR1 MNHNS, CDR2 SASEGT. The CDR3 region has the DNA TGTGCCAGCAGTGCGGACAGGGGGCGACCATCCTATGGCTACACCTTC. Translated, it gives CASSADRGRPSYGYTF.

V usage is TRBV28 and J usage is TRBJ2-2; D is possibly TRBD1 (6 bases). There are 15 residues in the CDR3. Trimming pared 6 bases from V and 2 bases from J, leaving 13 bases between. Germline V gene sequence: CDR1 MDHEN, CDR2 SYDVKM. The CDR3 protein is CASRPGQLNTGELFF. As DNA, the CDR3 is TGTGCCAGCAGGCCGGGACAATTAAACACCGGGGAGCTGTTTTTT.

The chain is built from TRBV4-1 and TRBJ1-3; TRBD1 aligns across 8 bases. Trimming removed 3 bases from V and 4 bases from J; junction bases left unmatched: 8. The CDR3 covers 16 residues. The germline V gene has CDR1 MGHRA and CDR2 YSYEKL. CDR3 region: CASSHRTGLRGNTIYF. The CDR3 bases are TGCGCCAGCAGCCACCGGACAGGGCTTAGAGGAAACACCATATATTTT.

CDR3 sequence: CATQGRNTEAFF. The CDR3 DNA sequence: TGTGCCACACAGGGGCGGAACACTGAAGCTTTCTTT. The genes are TRBV19 and TRBJ1-1, with 7 nucleotides matching TRBD1. The V segment lost 10 bases and the J segment 1 base; nucleotides outside the gene matches: 3. The CDR3 has 12 residues. Germline V gene sequence: CDR1 LNHDA, CDR2 SQIVND (reference sequence).

Regarding this clone: This CDR3 is also generated by other DNA sequences in the sample. The rearrangement uses TRBV28 and TRBJ1-1; D is uncertain. With 7 bases removed from V and 0 bases from J, the gap between germline ends came to 3 bases. Looked up from germline, CDR1 is MDHEN and CDR2 is SYDVKM. The CDR3 has 11 residues. The CDR3, as DNA: TGTGCCAGCACTGTGAACACTGAAGCTTTCTTT. This translates into CASTVNTEAFF.

The genes are TRBV5-1 and TRBJ2-1; tentative D call: TRBD1 (6 bases). Trimming cost V 5 bases and J 1 base, with 13 bases left between them. This CDR3 comprises 15 residues. Germline-derived CDR1 and CDR2 are SGHRS and YFSETQ. The CDR3 protein is CASSSSGASYNEQFF. The DNA for the CDR3 is TGCGCCAGCAGTTCATCAGGGGCATCCTACAATGAGCAGTTCTTC. The full variable domain, rest sourced from reference TRBV5-1 and TRBJ2-1, is KAGVTQTPRYLIKTRGQQVTLSCSPISGHRSVSWYQQTPGQGLQFLFEYFSETQRNKGNFPGRFSGRQFSNSRSEMNVSTLELGDSALYLCASSSSGASYNEQFFGPGTRLTVL.

The V and J genes are TRBV30 and TRBJ2-5; TRBD1 is a possible D gene (6 bases). In germline, CDR1 is GTSNPN, CDR2 SVGIG (reference sequence). Trimming removed 1 base at V and 2 bases at J, with 14 bases between. CDR3 length equals 15 residues. As DNA, the CDR3 is TGTGCCTGGAGTGCGGTAACAGGGAGACAAGAGACCCAGTACTTC. Residues: CAWSAVTGRQETQYF.

V usage is TRBV27 and J usage is TRBJ1-1; maybe TRBD1 (5 bases). Trimming shortened V by 8 bases and J by 4 bases, and 17 bases separated the two germline ends. Germline CDR1 and CDR2: MNHEY and SMNVEV (reference sequence). The CDR3 is 14 amino acids. CDR3 nucleotides: TGTGCCAGCTCTTGGAGGGGTGCCGGCACTGAAGCTTTCTTT. The encoded protein is CASSWRGAGTEAFF.

The rearrangement joins TRBV2 to TRBJ1-2; 7 bases fit TRBD1. V lost 3 bases and J lost 3; bases outside the gene matches: 4. The CDR3 totals 14 residues. Germline CDR1 is SNHLY and CDR2 is FYNNEI. CDR3 protein: CASSEVQGDYGYTF. CDR3 sequence (DNA): TGTGCCAGCAGTGAGGTTCAGGGGGACTATGGCTACACCTTC.

The gene calls are TRBV18 and TRBJ2-3, with 11 bases matching TRBD2. In germline, CDR1 is KGHSH, CDR2 LQKENI. The CDR3 has 16 amino acids. V shed 3 bases and J 1 base; nucleotides not matched to a gene: 3. Here the CDR3 reads CASSPSLAGGTDTQYF. The CDR3 DNA follows: TGTGCCAGCTCACCCTCACTAGCGGGGGGCACAGATACGCAGTATTTT.

The rearrangement joins TRBV19 to TRBJ1-6; weak D call: TRBD1 (5 bases). There are 15 residues in the CDR3. The ends were cut back, 7 bases at V and 13 bases at J, with 23 bases in the middle. The germline gives CDR1 LNHDA, CDR2 SQIVND (reference sequence). CDR3 amino acids: CASTPSRSGWLPLHF. In DNA, the CDR3 is TGTGCCAGTACCCCCTCCCGTTCAGGGTGGTTGCCCCTCCACTTT.

The chain has TRBV7-2 and TRBJ2-5, with TRBD2 matching over 11 bases. J was trimmed by 3 bases and V by 4 bases; bases with no gene match: 4. Germline lookup yields CDR1 SGHTA and CDR2 FQGNSA. The CDR3 totals 15 residues. The CDR3 here is CASSSQTSGEETQYF. CDR3 nucleotide sequence: TGTGCCAGCAGCTCACAGACTAGCGGGGAAGAGACCCAGTACTTC.

This rearrangement joins TRBV23-1 to TRBJ2-4, with 7 positions matching TRBD2. TRBV23-1 counts as an open reading frame of uncertain function. CDR3 length equals 14 residues. The trim removed 0 bases at V and 8 bases at J, leaving 4 bases unmatched. This chain's CDR3 is CASSQSLGGDIQYF. As DNA, the CDR3 is TGCGCCAGCAGTCAATCTCTGGGGGGGGACATTCAGTACTTC.